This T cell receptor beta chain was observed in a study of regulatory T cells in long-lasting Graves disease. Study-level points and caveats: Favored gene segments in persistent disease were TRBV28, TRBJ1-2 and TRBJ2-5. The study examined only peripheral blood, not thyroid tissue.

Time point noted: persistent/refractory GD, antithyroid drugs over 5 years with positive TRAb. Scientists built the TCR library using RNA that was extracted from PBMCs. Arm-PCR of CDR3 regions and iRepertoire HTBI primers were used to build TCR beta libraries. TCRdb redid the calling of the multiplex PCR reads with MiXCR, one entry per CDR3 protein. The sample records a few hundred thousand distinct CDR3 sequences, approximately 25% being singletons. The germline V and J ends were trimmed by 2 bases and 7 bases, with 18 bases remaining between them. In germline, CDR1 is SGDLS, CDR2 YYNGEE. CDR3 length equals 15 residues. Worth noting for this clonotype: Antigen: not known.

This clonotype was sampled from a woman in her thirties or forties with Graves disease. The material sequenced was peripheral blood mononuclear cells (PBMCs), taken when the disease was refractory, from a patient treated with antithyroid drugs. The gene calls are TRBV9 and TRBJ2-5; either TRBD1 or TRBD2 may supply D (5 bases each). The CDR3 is CASSVSTGTYGTQYF. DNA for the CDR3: TGTGCCAGCAGCGTTTCGACCGGGACGTACGGGACCCAGTACTTC.